These T cell receptor beta chains were read from a single sample in a study of blood T cells in healthy people across ages. In TCRdb, the 5' RACE reads were re-called with MiXCR into one record per CDR3 protein. The top ten hold over 30% of the sample, which has about 640,000 distinct CDR3 sequences, around 54% seen once. The sequenced sample was blood. These TCRs come from a man between 60 and 75 years old in good health. CDR3s include the opening cysteine and the closing phenylalanine or tryptophan. The order of the fields is CDR3 length, J gene, D gene, V gene, clone size, CDR3 protein, CDR3 DNA. The D gene is left open where the match is weak. Expanded clones get a size class; other rows say once, few or many, or leave the size out.

>17|TRBJ2-3|TRBD2|TRBV4-2|-
CASSPAEERGAGDTQYF
TGTGCCAGCAGCCCAGCGGAAGAGCGGGGGGCTGGAGATACGCAGTATTTT
>15|TRBJ2-3|-|TRBV7-2|-
CASSLIRSTGDTQYF
TGTGCCAGCAGCTTAATCAGATCCACTGGAGATACGCAGTATTTT
>16|TRBJ2-1|TRBD2|TRBV20-1|few
CSARGVSGGARNEQFF
TGCAGTGCTAGAGGCGTTAGCGGGGGGGCTCGCAATGAGCAGTTCTTC
>15|TRBJ2-5|-|TRBV7-2|-
CASSLGSSGQETQYF
TGTGCCAGCAGCTTAGGATCGTCTGGACAAGAGACCCAGTACTTC
>16|TRBJ2-7|TRBD2|TRBV9|-
CASGVDGSSGPGEQYF
TGTGCCAGCGGCGTAGATGGGTCTAGCGGACCGGGGGAGCAGTACTTC
>14|TRBJ2-1|TRBD1|TRBV20-1|few
CSPRNRGNYNEQFF
TGCAGTCCCAGGAACAGGGGTAACTACAATGAGCAGTTCTTC
>15|TRBJ1-5|-|TRBV12-3/TRBV12-4|-
CASSPDSPSNQPQHF
TGTGCCAGCAGTCCCGACAGCCCTAGCAATCAGCCCCAGCATTTT
>14|TRBJ1-4|-|TRBV7-2|few
CASCRADYEGKLFF
TGTGCCAGCTGTAGGGCAGACTATGAAGGAAAACTGTTTTTT
>15|TRBJ2-5|-|TRBV3-1|-
CASSQEDGYQETQYF
TGTGCCAGCAGCCAAGAGGACGGGTACCAAGAGACCCAGTACTTC
>14|TRBJ1-3|-|TRBV28|-
CASRRGYSGNTIYF
TGTGCCAGCCGCAGGGGTTACTCTGGAAACACCATATATTTT
>18|TRBJ1-6|-|TRBV7-2|-
CASSLNSGLSSYNSPLHF
TGTGCCAGCAGCTTGAACTCGGGACTCAGCTCCTATAATTCACCCCTCCACTTT
>15|TRBJ1-5|-|TRBV6-5|-
CASSYSGGSRQPQHF
TGTGCCAGCAGTTACTCGGGGGGGTCGAGACAGCCCCAGCATTTT
>15|TRBJ2-1|-|TRBV7-2|few
CASSLAGGHYNEQFF
TGTGCCAGCAGCTTAGCGGGGGGACACTACAATGAGCAGTTCTTC
>15|TRBJ2-5|-|TRBV7-2|few
CASSLVPGAQETQYF
TGTGCCAGCAGCTTAGTTCCGGGGGCCCAAGAGACCCAGTACTTC
>10|TRBJ1-1|TRBD1|TRBV6-1|-
CACSQGGAFF
TGTGCCTGCTCACAGGGGGGAGCTTTCTTT
>14|TRBJ2-7|TRBD1|TRBV7-8|once
CASSFGTGPGEQYF
TGTGCCAGCAGCTTCGGGACAGGGCCCGGCGAGCAGTACTTC
>12|TRBJ2-1|-|TRBV2|-
CASRIDIHEQFF
TGTGCCAGCAGAATCGACATCCATGAGCAGTTCTTC
>16|TRBJ2-5|TRBD2|TRBV20-1|-
CSAREGLAGGGETQYF
TGCAGTGCTAGAGAGGGACTAGCGGGGGGTGGGGAGACCCAGTACTTC
>15|TRBJ2-2|TRBD1|TRBV5-5|-
CASSLGQGAVGELFF
TGTGCCAGCAGCTTGGGACAGGGGGCAGTCGGGGAGCTGTTTTTT
>11|TRBJ2-5|-|TRBV3-1|-
CASTGVETQYF
TGTGCCAGCACAGGTGTGGAGACCCAGTACTTC
>15|TRBJ2-7|TRBD1|TRBV7-9|-
CASSLGQGMRHEQYF
TGTGCCAGCAGCCTGGGACAGGGGATGCGGCACGAGCAGTACTTC
>14|TRBJ2-5|-|TRBV3-1|-
CASSQQGMWATQYF
TGTGCCAGCAGCCAACAGGGGATGTGGGCGACCCAGTACTTC